These 29 T cell receptor beta chains were all obtained from the same sample, sequenced in a study of cytomegalovirus exposure and HLA in healthy donors. The study ran its PCR with 60 Vbeta and 13 Jbeta primers. Sequenced by immunoSEQ multiplex PCR; TCRdb stores in-frame clones only, minus some. The repertoire holds about 41,000 clones, with roughly 80% as singletons. Sequencing was done on a sample of PBMCs. These receptors were collected from a man aged 45-65 years in good health and CMV-seronegative.

This chain uses TRBV7-9 with TRBJ1-3; D unclear. This CDR3 is 15 amino acids long. Germline values: CDR1 SEHNR, CDR2 FQNEAQ (reference sequence). Between the trimmed V and J ends, which lost 5 bases and 0 bases, there was a span of 11 bases. The CDR3 spells CASSPPRASGNTIYF. The CDR3 DNA sequence: TGTGCCAGCAGCCCTCCGCGGGCCTCTGGAAACACCATATATTTT.

CDR3 sequence: CASSLPGQGSREQFF. The CDR3 DNA is TGTGCCAGCAGCTTGCCGGGACAGGGGTCTAGGGAGCAGTTCTTC. The J gene is TRBJ2-1, the V gene TRBV5-6; 10 nucleotides match TRBD1. Germline V gene sequence: CDR1 SGHDT, CDR2 YYEEEE. V gave up 1 base and J gave up 10 bases; unmatched junction bases: 8. The CDR3 length is 15 residues.

This rearrangement joins TRBV6-5 to TRBJ2-7; 14 positions match TRBD2. With V trimmed by 4 bases and J by 3 bases, 2 bases remained unmatched. The CDR3 runs 15 residues. Germline V gene sequence: CDR1 MNHEY, CDR2 SVGAGI. This CDR3 is CASSFGTSGSYEQYF. CDR3 DNA: TGTGCCAGCAGTTTTGGGACTAGCGGGAGCTACGAGCAGTACTTC.

The V call is TRBV28, the J call TRBJ2-3, with 7 positions matching TRBD1. The junction had 10 bases not matched to a gene; V was cut back by 4 bases and J by 6 bases. Germline CDR1 is MDHEN and CDR2 is SYDVKM. The CDR3 has 15 amino acids. CDR3 sequence (DNA): TGTGCCAGCAGTTCTGGAAAGGGGGCATGGGATACGCAGTATTTT. It specifies CASSSGKGAWDTQYF.

This chain uses TRBV27 with TRBJ1-6, with 9 bases fitting TRBD1. CDR3 size: 15 residues. J was trimmed by 7 bases and V by 5 bases; bases with no gene match: 6. Germline CDR1 MNHEY, CDR2 SMNVEV (reference sequence). CDR3 sequence: CASSSDRGLNSPLHF. The CDR3 DNA reads as TGTGCCAGCAGTAGCGACAGGGGGTTAAATTCACCCCTCCACTTT.

This clone turned up a few times. The genes are TRBV18 and TRBJ1-1, with D unclear. This CDR3 is 15 amino acids long. V lost 1 base and J 2 bases, leaving 11 bases between the germline ends. Germline loops: CDR1 KGHSH, CDR2 LQKENI. As DNA, the CDR3 is TGTGCCAGCTCACCACGAGGCTTTCCCAACACTGAAGCTTTCTTT. It is translated as CASSPRGFPNTEAFF.

The chain combines TRBV4-2 with TRBJ2-5; perhaps TRBD2 as D (5 bases). CDR3 length: 16 residues. The germline V gene encodes CDR1 LGHNA and CDR2 YNFKEQ. Between the trimmed V and J ends, which lost 1 base and 1 base, there was a span of 13 bases. The CDR3 protein is CASSQVGGAVQETQYF. CDR3 DNA sequence: TGTGCCAGCAGCCAAGTTGGAGGAGCGGTCCAAGAGACCCAGTACTTC.

The chain is built from TRBV7-9 and TRBJ2-2; TRBD1 matches 8 bases. Germline-derived CDR1 and CDR2 are SEHNR and FQNEAQ (reference sequence). CDR3 length: 16 amino acids. With 6 bases clipped from V and 2 bases from J, the junction kept 8 bases outside the gene matches. DNA for the CDR3: TGTGCCAGCAGTCGAGGGACAGGTGGAAACACCGGGGAGCTGTTTTTT. It encodes CASSRGTGGNTGELFF.

The table lists this clone with a count of one. J is TRBJ1-1 and V is TRBV29-1; 9 bases are shared with TRBD1. The CDR3 runs to 15 residues. The ends lost 4 bases at V and 1 base at J; junction bases unmatched: 7. The germline gives CDR1 SQVTM, CDR2 ANQGSEA. DNA for the CDR3: TGCAGCGTTGCGAATGGACAGGGGACGAACACTGAAGCTTTCTTT. The encoded protein is CSVANGQGTNTEAFF.

This chain connects TRBV30 to TRBJ1-5; no firm D call. This CDR3 is built from 14 residues. The ends were cut back, 3 bases at V and 4 bases at J, with 13 bases in the middle. From germline, CDR1 is GTSNPN and CDR2 SVGIG (reference sequence). CDR3 sequence: CAWRGSSPNQPQHF. The DNA of the CDR3 is TGTGCCTGGAGGGGCTCATCCCCTAATCAGCCCCAGCATTTT.

CDR3 DNA sequence: TGTGCCAGTAGTCGCGGCAGGGGGCGCGTCTTGTCTGGGGCCAACGTCCTGACTTTC. Translating gives CASSRGRGRVLSGANVLTF. V is TRBV19 and J is TRBJ2-6, with TRBD1 matching over 8 bases. The germline CDR1 and CDR2 sequences are LNHDA and SQIVND (reference sequence). CDR3 size: 19 residues. V gave up 5 bases and J gave up 1 base; unmatched junction bases: 13.

This clone showed up just once. The gene calls are TRBV19 and TRBJ1-3, with D perhaps TRBD1 (6 bases). Between the trimmed V and J ends, which lost 3 bases and 0 bases, there was a span of 15 bases. CDR3 length equals 17 residues. Germline values: CDR1 LNHDA, CDR2 SQIVND (reference sequence). CDR3 DNA sequence: TGTGCCAGTAGTATCACAGGACAGATCCGCTCTGGAAACACCATATATTTT. It translates to CASSITGQIRSGNTIYF. Filled out from reference TRBV19 and TRBJ1-3, the complete variable domain reads DGGITQSPKYLFRKEGQNVTLSCEQNLNHDAMYWYRQDPGQGLRLIYYSQIVNDFQKGDIAEGYSVSREKKESFPLTVTSAQKNPTAFYLCASSITGQIRSGNTIYFGEGSWLTVV.

V usage is TRBV7-8 and J usage is TRBJ2-4, with D perhaps matching TRBD1 (5 bases). CDR3 length equals 14 residues. Germline CDR1 reads SGHVS; CDR2 reads FQNEAQ. V gave up 5 bases and J gave up 5 bases, with 13 bases separating them. CDR3 protein: CASSLDSPENIQYF. In DNA form, the CDR3 reads TGTGCCAGCAGCCTCGACAGCCCTGAAAACATTCAGTACTTC.

This chain connects TRBV7-2 to TRBJ2-1, with D maybe TRBD2 (5 bases). Deletions cut 5 bases from V and 6 bases from J, with 20 bases between. The CDR3 extends over 16 amino acids. Germline V CDR1 and CDR2: SGHTA, FQGNSA. CDR3 DNA sequence: TGTGCCAGCAGCCCCTTTGCGGGCCCACAGACCAATGAGCAGTTCTTC. Translated: CASSPFAGPQTNEQFF. Full variable domain (missing parts from reference TRBV7-2 and TRBJ2-1): GAGVSQSPSNKVTEKGKDVELRCDPISGHTALYWYRQSLGQGLEFLIYFQGNSAPDKSGLPSDRFSAERTGGSVSTLTIQRTQQEDSAVYLCASSPFAGPQTNEQFFGPGTRLTVL.

J is TRBJ1-1 and V is TRBV5-4, with TRBD1 as a possible D gene (6 bases). Deletions cut 0 bases from V and 4 bases from J, with 16 bases between. This CDR3 has 16 amino acids. The germline V gene has CDR1 SGHNT and CDR2 YYREEE (reference sequence). The CDR3 DNA reads as TGTGCCAGCAGCTTGGGGGGGCGCGGCCCGAGCACTGAAGCTTTCTTT. It specifies CASSLGGRGPSTEAFF.

The rearrangement links TRBV7-9 to TRBJ1-5, with 7 bases aligning to TRBD1. V was clipped by 1 base and J by 0 bases; unmatched bases: 6. From germline, CDR1 is SEHNR and CDR2 FQNEAQ (reference sequence). CDR3 length: 17 amino acids. The CDR3 sequence: CASSLGDRAYSNQPQHF. The CDR3 DNA sequence: TGTGCCAGCAGCTTAGGCGACAGGGCCTATAGCAATCAGCCCCAGCATTTT.

J is TRBJ1-1 and V is TRBV6-1, with D maybe TRBD1 (5 bases). The CDR3 is made up of 15 amino acids. V lost 3 bases and J 0 bases, leaving 11 bases between the germline ends. The germline CDR1 and CDR2 sequences are MNHNS and SASEGT. CDR3 in DNA: TGTGCCAGCAGTGACTTCAGGGTCGTGAACACTGAAGCTTTCTTT. This gives the protein CASSDFRVVNTEAFF.

The chain uses TRBV19 and TRBJ2-7; TRBD2 might be the D (6 bases). Germline assignment: CDR1 LNHDA and CDR2 SQIVND (reference sequence). The CDR3 totals 13 residues. With 5 bases removed from V and 0 bases from J, the gap between germline ends came to 8 bases. Here the CDR3 DNA reads TGTGCCAGTAGTCCGGACTACTCCTACGAGCAGTACTTC. This translates into CASSPDYSYEQYF.

The chain links TRBV18 to TRBJ2-1; D unresolved. Germline V gives CDR1 KGHSH, CDR2 LQKENI. CDR3 length: 14 amino acids. The V gene lost 3 bases and the J gene lost 7 bases, with 13 bases spanning the gap. DNA for the CDR3: TGTGCCAGCTCACCGGCCCCTGGCGGTAATGAGCAGTTCTTC. Amino acid sequence: CASSPAPGGNEQFF.

The CDR3 sequence is CASSEWTGGVTGELFF. CDR3 sequence (DNA): TGTGCCAGCAGTGAATGGACAGGGGGGGTGACCGGGGAGCTGTTTTTT. V is TRBV6-1 and J is TRBJ2-2; 10 bases agree with TRBD1. V was clipped by 2 bases and J by 5 bases; unmatched bases: 5. Germline CDR1 is MNHNS and CDR2 is SASEGT. The CDR3 totals 16 residues.

V and J are TRBV20-1 and TRBJ2-5; D not resolved. The germline CDR1 and CDR2 sequences are DFQATT and SNEGSKA (reference sequence). V gave up 5 bases and J gave up 8 bases, with 12 bases separating them. There are 11 residues in the CDR3. The CDR3, as DNA: TGCAGTGCTCCCCGTTCGAGAACCCAGTACTTC. Translated, it gives CSAPRSRTQYF.

The chain combines TRBV15 with TRBJ2-7; 12 nucleotides agree with TRBD2. The germline CDR1 and CDR2 sequences are LNHNV and YYDKDF (reference sequence). The CDR3 is made up of 15 amino acids. V gave up 5 bases and J gave up 4 bases; unmatched junction bases: 6. CDR3 protein: CATSFGLAGTYEQYF. The CDR3 nucleotides read TGTGCCACCAGCTTCGGACTAGCGGGGACATACGAGCAGTACTTC. The full variable domain, completed using reference TRBV15 and TRBJ2-7, is DAMVIQNPRYQVTQFGKPVTLSCSQTLNHNVMYWYQQKSSQAPKLLFHYYDKDFNNEADTPDNFQSRRPNTSFCFLDIRSPGLGDTAMYLCATSFGLAGTYEQYFGPGTRLTVT.

The chain has TRBV6-5 and TRBJ2-1; D gene unclear. Germline CDR1 MNHEY, CDR2 SVGAGI. The CDR3 is 15 residues long. V was shortened by 0 bases and J by 5 bases, with 11 bases between the two germline ends. In DNA, the CDR3 is TGTGCCAGCAGTTACTCGATACAATATGACAATGAGCAGTTCTTC. Protein product: CASSYSIQYDNEQFF.

The genes are TRBV15 and TRBJ1-2; TRBD1 aligns across 9 bases. J was trimmed by 6 bases and V by 0 bases; bases with no gene match: 5. CDR1 is LNHNV, CDR2 YYDKDF, per germline (reference sequence). The CDR3 sequence is 15 residues long. CDR3 DNA: TGTGCCACCAGCAGAGATACAGGGGGCCGAGATGGCTACACCTTC. Encoded protein: CATSRDTGGRDGYTF.

This rearrangement joins TRBV9 to TRBJ2-3; 7 bases are shared with TRBD2. Germline V CDR1 and CDR2: SGDLS, YYNGEE. The V gene end was trimmed by 1 base and the J gene end by 6 bases; junction bases not matched to a gene: 8. The CDR3 sequence is 15 residues long. CDR3 coding DNA: TGTGCCAGCAGCGTATGGGCGGGAGAAGCGGATACGCAGTATTTT. Protein: CASSVWAGEADTQYF.

The chain couples TRBV18 to TRBJ2-3; no reliable D call. The CDR3 loop spans 13 amino acids. Trimming removed 6 bases from V and 6 bases from J, with 13 bases in between. Germline V gene lookup returns CDR1 KGHSH and CDR2 LQKENI. The CDR3 reads CASSTIKKDTQYF. The CDR3 DNA is TGTGCCAGCTCGACAATCAAGAAGGATACGCAGTATTTT. Full variable domain (missing parts from reference TRBV18 and TRBJ2-3): NAGVMQNPRHLVRRRGQEARLRCSPMKGHSHVYWYRQLPEEGLKFMVYLQKENIIDESGMPKERFSAEFPKEGPSILRIQQVVRGDSAAYFCASSTIKKDTQYFGPGTRLTVL.

The CDR3 sequence: CASSLVGGSTDTQYF. CDR3 DNA: TGTGCCAGCAGCTTAGTCGGGGGGAGCACAGATACGCAGTATTTT. The rearrangement uses TRBV13 and TRBJ2-3, with 7 bases that match TRBD2. The germline V gene has CDR1 PRHDT and CDR2 FYEKMQ (reference sequence). V gave up 1 base and J gave up 0 bases; unmatched junction bases: 1. This CDR3 region has 15 residues.

About this clone: At one end, the junction sequence differs from germline, possibly due to a read error. The V call is TRBV7-9, the J call TRBJ2-7; 12 positions agree with TRBD2. The CDR3 spans 17 residues. Germline assignment: CDR1 SEHNR and CDR2 FQNEAQ (reference sequence). The CDR3 protein is CSSSLHVKLAGGEEQYF. CDR3 sequence (DNA): TGTTCCAGCAGCTTACACGTCAAACTAGCGGGAGGTGAGGAGCAGTACTTC.

V is TRBV9 and J is TRBJ2-1, with 7 bases lining up with TRBD1. CDR1 is SGDLS, CDR2 YYNGEE, per germline. Losses at the gene ends were 4 bases for V and 3 bases for J; bases not matched to a gene: 4. This CDR3 is built from 14 residues. The CDR3 DNA reads as TGTGCCAGCAGCCGGACAGGTTACTACAATGAGCAGTTCTTC. Its protein is CASSRTGYYNEQFF.